The present entry profiles one TCR beta chain with its context. The CDR3 consists of 15 residues. Trimming stripped 3 bases from V and 5 bases from J, with 14 bases between. Germline loops: CDR1 SEHNR, CDR2 FQNEAQ (reference sequence). These data come from a study of technical replicates of blood from several donors. Data came from immunoSEQ multiplex PCR; TCRdb stores just in-frame clones and leaves some out. Among about 80,000 clones listed, around 94% were seen once. This sequence joins TRBV7-9 and TRBJ1-5, with D possibly being TRBD1 (6 bases). The clonotype comes from a human donor in good health. The sample consisted of T cells isolated from PBMCs. CDR3 DNA sequence: TGTGCCAGCAGCTTTGGCTTACAGGGTTATCAGCCCCAGCATTTT. Translated: CASSFGLQGYQPQHF.